Shown below are 9 T cell receptor beta chains from a single sample sequenced in a study of identical twins. MiXCR was run by TCRdb on the 5' RACE reads, yielding one entry per CDR3 protein. The table has about 890,000 distinct CDR3 sequences, 9% to 15% seen once. These same data were also listed under a study on yellow fever vaccine responses in identical twins.

The sequenced sample consisted of PBMCs. These receptor sequences come from a woman aged 18-29 years in good health.

This clonotype came up many times. The chain combines TRBV27 with TRBJ2-5; D remains ambiguous. The V gene's germline CDR1 is MNHEY and CDR2 SMNVEV (reference sequence). The ends were cut back, 5 bases at V and 5 bases at J, with 18 bases in the middle. The CDR3 covers 15 residues. CDR3 amino acids: CASSQIDLAPETQYF. The DNA of the CDR3 is TGTGCCAGCAGTCAAATTGACCTCGCCCCCGAGACCCAGTACTTC.

This clonotype was counted a few times. CDR3 protein: CASSLRSGGNTIYF. The DNA of the CDR3 is TGTGCCAGCAGTTTAAGGTCGGGGGGAAACACCATATATTTT. This chain connects TRBV12-3 or TRBV12-4 to TRBJ1-3; D is ambiguous. There are 14 residues in the CDR3. V shed 2 bases and J shed 4 bases, with 9 bases lying between them.

The V call is TRBV7-9, the J call TRBJ2-3, with 10 bases identical to TRBD2. The CDR3 contains 16 residues. V gave up 1 base and J gave up 6 bases; unmatched junction bases: 7. The V gene's germline CDR1 is SEHNR and CDR2 FQNEAQ (reference sequence). The CDR3 nucleotides read TGTGCCAGCAGCTTAGTAACTAGCGGGGCGCGGGATACGCAGTATTTT. It translates to CASSLVTSGARDTQYF.

This clonotype came up many times. The genes are TRBV12-3 or TRBV12-4 and TRBJ2-1; 8 positions match TRBD2. The CDR3 is 15 residues long. J was trimmed by 6 bases and V by 3 bases; bases with no gene match: 7. CDR3 in amino acids: CASSFGGGNFNEQFF. The CDR3 DNA follows: TGTGCCAGCAGTTTCGGCGGGGGGAACTTCAATGAGCAGTTCTTC.

This clonotype was counted a few times. The J gene is TRBJ2-7, the V gene TRBV28; D gene unclear. From germline, CDR1 is MDHEN and CDR2 SYDVKM. V was pared by 7 bases and J by 1 base, with 8 bases between. The CDR3 totals 12 residues. CDR3 in amino acids: CASIRVSYEQYV. The CDR3 bases are TGTGCCAGCATACGAGTTTCCTACGAGCAGTACGTC.

The chain joins TRBV4-1 to TRBJ2-3; unclear D gene. The V gene's germline CDR1 is MGHRA and CDR2 YSYEKL. Trimming stripped 1 base from V and 4 bases from J, with 3 bases between. The CDR3 consists of 12 residues. The CDR3 DNA sequence: TGCGCCAGCAGCCAAGCGGCAGATACGCAGTATTTT. Protein product: CASSQAADTQYF.

In this sample, this clonotype turned up once. This chain uses TRBV25-1 with TRBJ2-7, with 11 bases that match TRBD2. V trimming: 1 base; J trimming: 5 bases; junction bases outside the gene matches: 10. This CDR3 is 17 amino acids long. Germline V gives CDR1 MGHDK, CDR2 SYGVNS. Here the CDR3 DNA reads TGTGCCAGCAGTGAATTGGGGGGAGAACTAGCGGGAGACGAGCAGTACTTC. This gives the protein CASSELGGELAGDEQYF.

The J gene is TRBJ2-1, the V gene TRBV7-8; 8 bases align to TRBD2. This CDR3 is built from 16 residues. Germline V CDR1 and CDR2: SGHVS, FQNEAQ. Losses at the gene ends were 2 bases for V and 9 bases for J; bases not matched to a gene: 12. For the CDR3, the DNA is TGTGCCAGCAGCTTAACTCGTAGCGGGATGGTTGGTGAGCAGTTCTTC. It translates to CASSLTRSGMVGEQFF.

The chain couples TRBV20-1 to TRBJ2-7; D unclear. This CDR3 region has 11 residues. Germline-derived CDR1 and CDR2 are DFQATT and SNEGSKA (reference sequence). V gave up 6 bases and J gave up 2 bases, with 8 bases separating them. CDR3 protein: CSAREAYEQYF. CDR3 coding DNA: TGCAGTGCGCGCGAGGCCTACGAGCAGTACTTC.